The present entry profiles one T cell receptor (beta chain) with its context. Its antigen is still unknown. Approximately 9.6 milliliters of peripheral blood were drawn from each donor into EDTA-treated tubes. Isolation recovered at least 6 million PBMCs from every sample. This specimen comes from a study of blood T cells in healthy people across ages. Overall study results and limits: Per-million-T-cell TCR beta diversity fell roughly linearly with age.

A second PCR, run for about 7 to 11 cycles, used a sample-barcoded 5' primer plus a J-beta primer mix. Unique molecular identifiers of 12 random nucleotides labeled each cDNA. Each CDR3 protein is one row after TCRdb ran MiXCR on the 5' RACE reads. Among fewer than 1 million distinct CDR3 sequences listed, about 42% were seen once. The sequenced material came from blood. The sequence came from a man in his 60s in good health.

CDR3 in amino acids: CASSDGLAGGQETQYF. The CDR3 nucleotides read TGTGCCAGCAGTGACGGACTAGCGGGGGGCCAAGAGACCCAGTACTTC. V and J are TRBV25-1 and TRBJ2-5; 14 nucleotides agree with TRBD2. From germline, CDR1 is MGHDK and CDR2 SYGVNS. With V trimmed by 3 bases and J by 1 base, 1 base remained unmatched. The CDR3 consists of 16 residues.